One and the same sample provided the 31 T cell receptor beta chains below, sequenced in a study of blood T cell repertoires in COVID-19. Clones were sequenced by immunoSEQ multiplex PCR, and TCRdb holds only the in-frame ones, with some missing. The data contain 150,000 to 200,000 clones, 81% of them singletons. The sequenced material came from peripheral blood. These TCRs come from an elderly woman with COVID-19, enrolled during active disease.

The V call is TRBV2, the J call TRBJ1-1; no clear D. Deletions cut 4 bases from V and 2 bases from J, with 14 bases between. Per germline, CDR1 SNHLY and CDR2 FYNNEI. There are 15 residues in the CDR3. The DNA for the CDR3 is TGTGCCAGCAGTGGCCTACTAGTCGTTAACACTGAAGCTTTCTTT. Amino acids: CASSGLLVVNTEAFF. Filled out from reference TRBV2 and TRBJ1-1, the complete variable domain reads EPEVTQTPSHQVTQMGQEVILRCVPISNHLYFYWYRQILGQKVEFLVSFYNNEISEKSEIFDDQFSVERPDGSNFTLKIRSTKLEDSAMYFCASSGLLVVNTEAFFGQGTRLTVV.

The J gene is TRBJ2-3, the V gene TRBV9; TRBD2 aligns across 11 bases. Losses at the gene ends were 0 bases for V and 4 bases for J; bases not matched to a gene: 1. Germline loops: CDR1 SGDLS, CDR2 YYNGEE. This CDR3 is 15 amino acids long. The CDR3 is CASSVVSGGADTQYF. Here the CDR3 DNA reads TGTGCCAGCAGCGTAGTTAGCGGGGGGGCAGATACGCAGTATTTT. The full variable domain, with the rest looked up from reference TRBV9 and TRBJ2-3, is DSGVTQTPKHLITATGQRVTLRCSPRSGDLSVYWYQQSLDQGLQFLIQYYNGEERAKGNILERFSAQQFPDLHSELNLSSLELGDSALYFCASSVVSGGADTQYFGPGTRLTVL.

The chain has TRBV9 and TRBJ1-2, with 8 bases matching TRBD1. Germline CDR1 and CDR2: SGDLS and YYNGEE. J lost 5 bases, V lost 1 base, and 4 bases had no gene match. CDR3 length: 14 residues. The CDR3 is CASSVSTGGYGYTF. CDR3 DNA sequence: TGTGCCAGCAGCGTATCAACAGGGGGTTATGGCTACACCTTC. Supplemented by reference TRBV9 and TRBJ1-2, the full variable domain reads DSGVTQTPKHLITATGQRVTLRCSPRSGDLSVYWYQQSLDQGLQFLIQYYNGEERAKGNILERFSAQQFPDLHSELNLSSLELGDSALYFCASSVSTGGYGYTFGSGTRLTVV.

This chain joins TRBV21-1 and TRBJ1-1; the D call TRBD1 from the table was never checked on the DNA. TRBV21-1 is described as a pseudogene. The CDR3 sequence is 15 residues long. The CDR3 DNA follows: TGTGCCAGCAGCAACCCCAGGGAATTGAACACTGAAGCTTTCTTT. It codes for CASSNPRELNTEAFF.

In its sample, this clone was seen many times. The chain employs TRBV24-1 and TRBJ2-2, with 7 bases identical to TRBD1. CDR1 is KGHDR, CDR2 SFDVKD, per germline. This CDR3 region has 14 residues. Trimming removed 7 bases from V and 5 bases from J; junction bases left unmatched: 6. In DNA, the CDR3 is TGTGCCACCAGAGGGGGCCCGGGGACCGGGGAGCTGTTTTTT. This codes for CATRGGPGTGELFF.

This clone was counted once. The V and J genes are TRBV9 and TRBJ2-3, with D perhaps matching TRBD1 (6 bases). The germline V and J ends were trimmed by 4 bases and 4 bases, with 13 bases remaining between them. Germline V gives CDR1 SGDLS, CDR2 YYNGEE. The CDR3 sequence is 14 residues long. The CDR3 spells CASSHRGSADTQYF. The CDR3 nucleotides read TGTGCCAGCAGCCATAGGGGGAGTGCAGATACGCAGTATTTT.

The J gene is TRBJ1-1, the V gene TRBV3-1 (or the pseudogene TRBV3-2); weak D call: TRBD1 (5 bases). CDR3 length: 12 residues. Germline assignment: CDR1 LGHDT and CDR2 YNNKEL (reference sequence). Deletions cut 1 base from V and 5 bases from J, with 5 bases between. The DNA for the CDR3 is TGTGCCAGCAGCCAAGGACAGACTGAAGCTTTCTTT. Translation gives CASSQGQTEAFF.

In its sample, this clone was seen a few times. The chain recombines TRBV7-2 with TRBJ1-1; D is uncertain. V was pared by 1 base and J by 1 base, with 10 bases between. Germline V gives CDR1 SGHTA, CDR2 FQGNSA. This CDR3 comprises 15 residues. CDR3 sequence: CASSLEREGNTEAFF. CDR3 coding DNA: TGTGCCAGCAGCTTAGAGCGGGAGGGGAACACTGAAGCTTTCTTT.

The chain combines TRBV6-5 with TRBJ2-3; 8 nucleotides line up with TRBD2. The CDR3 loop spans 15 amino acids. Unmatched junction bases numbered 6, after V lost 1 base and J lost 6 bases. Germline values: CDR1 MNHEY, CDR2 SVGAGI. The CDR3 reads CASSYYGGGWDTQYF. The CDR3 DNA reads TGTGCCAGCAGTTACTACGGGGGGGGCTGGGATACGCAGTATTTT.

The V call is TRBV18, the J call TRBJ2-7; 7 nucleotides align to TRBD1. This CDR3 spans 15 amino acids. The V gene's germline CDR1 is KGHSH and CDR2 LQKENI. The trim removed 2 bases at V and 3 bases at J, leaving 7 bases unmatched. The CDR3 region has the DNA TGTGCCAGCTCACCAGGGGTGGCAGGGGGCTACGAGCAGTACTTC. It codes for CASSPGVAGGYEQYF.

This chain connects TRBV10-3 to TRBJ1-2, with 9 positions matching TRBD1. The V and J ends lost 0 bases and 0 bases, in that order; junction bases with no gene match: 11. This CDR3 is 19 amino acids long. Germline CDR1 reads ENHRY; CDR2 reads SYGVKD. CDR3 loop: CAISESRAYRGRSNYGYTF. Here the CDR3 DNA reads TGTGCCATCAGTGAGTCGAGAGCTTACAGGGGGCGATCTAACTATGGCTACACCTTC.

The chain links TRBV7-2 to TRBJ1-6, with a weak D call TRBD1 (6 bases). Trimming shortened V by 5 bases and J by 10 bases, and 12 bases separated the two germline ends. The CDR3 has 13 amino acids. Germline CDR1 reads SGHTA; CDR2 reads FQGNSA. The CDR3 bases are TGTGCCAGCAGCCAGACAGGATACTCACCCCTCCACTTT. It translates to CASSQTGYSPLHF. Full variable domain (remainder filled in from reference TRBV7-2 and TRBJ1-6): GAGVSQSPSNKVTEKGKDVELRCDPISGHTALYWYRQSLGQGLEFLIYFQGNSAPDKSGLPSDRFSAERTGGSVSTLTIQRTQQEDSAVYLCASSQTGYSPLHFGNGTRLTVT.

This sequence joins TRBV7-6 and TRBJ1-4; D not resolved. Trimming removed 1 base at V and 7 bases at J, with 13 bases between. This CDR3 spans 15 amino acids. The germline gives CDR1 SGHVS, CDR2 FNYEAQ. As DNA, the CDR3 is TGTGCCAGCAGCTTAGTGCACGGCGGTTTTGAAAAACTGTTTTTT. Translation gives CASSLVHGGFEKLFF.

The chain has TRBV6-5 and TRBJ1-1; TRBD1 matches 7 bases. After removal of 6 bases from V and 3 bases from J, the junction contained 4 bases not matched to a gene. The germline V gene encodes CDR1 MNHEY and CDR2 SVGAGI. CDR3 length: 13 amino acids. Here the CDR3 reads CASRWTGDTEAFF. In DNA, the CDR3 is TGTGCCAGCAGGTGGACAGGCGACACTGAAGCTTTCTTT.

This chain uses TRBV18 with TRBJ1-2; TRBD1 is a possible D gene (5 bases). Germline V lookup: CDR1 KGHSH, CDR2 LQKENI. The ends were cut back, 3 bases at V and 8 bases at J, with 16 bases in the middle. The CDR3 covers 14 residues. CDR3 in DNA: TGTGCCAGCTCACCCAATCCTCGACAGAAAGGCTACACCTTC. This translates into CASSPNPRQKGYTF.

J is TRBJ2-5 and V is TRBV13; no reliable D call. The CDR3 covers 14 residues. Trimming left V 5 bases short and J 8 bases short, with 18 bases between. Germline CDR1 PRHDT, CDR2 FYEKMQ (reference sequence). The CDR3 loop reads CASSILSTGVTQYF. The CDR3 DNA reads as TGTGCCAGCAGCATCCTGAGCACCGGAGTAACCCAGTACTTC.

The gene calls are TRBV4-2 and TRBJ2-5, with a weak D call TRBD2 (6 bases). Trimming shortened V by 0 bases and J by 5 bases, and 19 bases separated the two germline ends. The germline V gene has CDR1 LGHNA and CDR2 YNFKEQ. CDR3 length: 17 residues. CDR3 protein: CASSQDPTGEVAETQYF. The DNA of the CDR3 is TGTGCCAGCAGCCAAGATCCGACGGGAGAGGTGGCGGAGACCCAGTACTTC.

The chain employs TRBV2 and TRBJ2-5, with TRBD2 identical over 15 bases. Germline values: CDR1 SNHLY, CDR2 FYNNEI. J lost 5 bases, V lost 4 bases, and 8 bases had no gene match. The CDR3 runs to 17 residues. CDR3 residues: CASSGTSGRGPGETQYF. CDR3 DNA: TGTGCCAGCAGTGGGACTAGCGGGAGGGGCCCAGGGGAGACCCAGTACTTC.

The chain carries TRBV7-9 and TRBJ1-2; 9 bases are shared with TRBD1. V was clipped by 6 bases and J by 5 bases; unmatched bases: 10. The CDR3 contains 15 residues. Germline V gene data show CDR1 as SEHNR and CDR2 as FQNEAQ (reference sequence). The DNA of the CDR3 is TGTGCCAGCAGTAGTCCGGGACAGGGATTATATGGCTACACCTTC. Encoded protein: CASSSPGQGLYGYTF.

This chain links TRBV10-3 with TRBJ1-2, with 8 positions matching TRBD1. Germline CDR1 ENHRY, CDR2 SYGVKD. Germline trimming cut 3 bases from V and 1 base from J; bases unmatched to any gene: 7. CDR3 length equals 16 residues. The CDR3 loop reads CAISDLPDRGNYGYTF. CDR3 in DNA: TGTGCCATCAGTGATCTCCCTGACAGGGGTAACTATGGCTACACCTTC.

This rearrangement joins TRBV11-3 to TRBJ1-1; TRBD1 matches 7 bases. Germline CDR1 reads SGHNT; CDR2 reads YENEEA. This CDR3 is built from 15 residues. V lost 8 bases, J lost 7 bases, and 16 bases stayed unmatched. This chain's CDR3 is CASLPLTGNGGEAFF. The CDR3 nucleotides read TGTGCCAGCCTACCTTTGACAGGGAATGGGGGTGAAGCTTTCTTT.

This CDR3 reads CASSLIAGGTDTQYF. CDR3 coding DNA: TGTGCCAGCAGCCTGATAGCGGGTGGCACAGATACGCAGTATTTT. The rearrangement links TRBV4-2 to TRBJ2-3, with 7 nucleotides matching TRBD2. V was pared by 4 bases and J by 1 base, with 5 bases of the junction left unmatched. Germline-derived CDR1 and CDR2 are LGHNA and YNFKEQ. The CDR3 contains 15 residues.

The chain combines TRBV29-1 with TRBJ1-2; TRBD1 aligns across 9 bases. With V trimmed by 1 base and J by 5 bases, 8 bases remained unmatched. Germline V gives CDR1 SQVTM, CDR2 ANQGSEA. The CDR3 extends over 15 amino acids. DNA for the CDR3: TGCAGCGTTGAAGCAGCCGGGACAGGGACATATGGCTACACCTTC. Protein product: CSVEAAGTGTYGYTF.

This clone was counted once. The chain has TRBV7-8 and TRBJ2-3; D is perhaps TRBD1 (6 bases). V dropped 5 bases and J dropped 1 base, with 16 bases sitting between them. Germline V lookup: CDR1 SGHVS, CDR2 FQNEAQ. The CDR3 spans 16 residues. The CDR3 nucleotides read TGTGCCAGCAGCGTTCCCCAACAGGGTGGCACAGATACGCAGTATTTT. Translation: CASSVPQQGGTDTQYF.

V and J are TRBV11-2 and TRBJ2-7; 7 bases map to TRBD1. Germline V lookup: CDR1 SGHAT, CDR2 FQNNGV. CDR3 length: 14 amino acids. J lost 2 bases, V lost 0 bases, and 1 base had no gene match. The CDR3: CASSLDGTAYEQYF. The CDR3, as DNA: TGTGCCAGCAGCTTAGATGGGACAGCCTACGAGCAGTACTTC. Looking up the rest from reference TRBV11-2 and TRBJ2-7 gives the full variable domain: EAGVAQSPRYKIIEKRQSVAFWCNPISGHATLYWYQQILGQGPKLLIQFQNNGVVDDSQLPKDRFSAERLKGVDSTLKIQPAKLEDSAVYLCASSLDGTAYEQYFGPGTRLTVT.

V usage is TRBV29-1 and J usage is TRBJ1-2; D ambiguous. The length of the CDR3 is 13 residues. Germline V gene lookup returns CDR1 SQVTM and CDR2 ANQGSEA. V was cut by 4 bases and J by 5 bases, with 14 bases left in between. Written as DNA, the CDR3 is TGCAGCGTTGGGCCCGGCTCAGGTTATGGCTACACCTTC. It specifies CSVGPGSGYGYTF. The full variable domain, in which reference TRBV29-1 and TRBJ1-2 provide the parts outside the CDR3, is SAVISQKPSRDICQRGTSLTIQCQVDSQVTMMFWYRQQPGQSLTLIATANQGSEATYESGFVIDKFPISRPNLTFSTLTVSNMSPEDSSIYLCSVGPGSGYGYTFGSGTRLTVV.

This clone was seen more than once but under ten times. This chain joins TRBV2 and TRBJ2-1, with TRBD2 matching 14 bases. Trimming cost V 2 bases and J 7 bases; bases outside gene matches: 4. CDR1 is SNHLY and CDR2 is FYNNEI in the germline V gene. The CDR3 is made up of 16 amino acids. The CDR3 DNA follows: TGTGCCAGCAGTGAATCGGGACTAGCGGGAGTAAATGAGCAGTTCTTC. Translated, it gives CASSESGLAGVNEQFF.

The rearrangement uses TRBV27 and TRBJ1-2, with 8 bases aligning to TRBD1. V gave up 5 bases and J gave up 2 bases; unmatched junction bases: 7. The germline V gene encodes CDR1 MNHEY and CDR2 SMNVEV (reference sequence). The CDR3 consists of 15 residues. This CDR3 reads CASSTGDRLNYGYTF. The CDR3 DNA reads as TGTGCCAGCAGTACCGGGGACAGGTTAAACTATGGCTACACCTTC.

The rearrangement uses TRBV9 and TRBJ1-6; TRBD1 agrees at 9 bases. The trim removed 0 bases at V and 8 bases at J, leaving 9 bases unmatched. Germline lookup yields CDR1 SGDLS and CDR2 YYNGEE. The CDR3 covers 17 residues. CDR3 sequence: CASSVGTEGTGYSPLHF. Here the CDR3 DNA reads TGTGCCAGCAGCGTAGGGACGGAGGGGACAGGGTATTCACCCCTCCACTTT. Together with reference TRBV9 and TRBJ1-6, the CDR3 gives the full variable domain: DSGVTQTPKHLITATGQRVTLRCSPRSGDLSVYWYQQSLDQGLQFLIQYYNGEERAKGNILERFSAQQFPDLHSELNLSSLELGDSALYFCASSVGTEGTGYSPLHFGNGTRLTVT.

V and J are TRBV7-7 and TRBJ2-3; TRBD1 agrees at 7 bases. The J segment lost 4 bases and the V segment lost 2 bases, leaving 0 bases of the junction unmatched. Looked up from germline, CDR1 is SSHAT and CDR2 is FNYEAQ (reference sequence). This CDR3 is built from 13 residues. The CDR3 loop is CASSLQGADTQYF. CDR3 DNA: TGTGCCAGCAGCTTACAGGGGGCAGATACGCAGTATTTT.

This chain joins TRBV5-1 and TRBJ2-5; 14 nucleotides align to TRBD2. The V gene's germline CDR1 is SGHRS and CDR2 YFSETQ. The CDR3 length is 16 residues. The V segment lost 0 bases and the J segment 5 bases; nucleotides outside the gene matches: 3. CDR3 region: CASSLAGLAGVETQYF. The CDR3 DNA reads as TGCGCCAGCAGCTTGGCGGGACTAGCGGGAGTGGAGACCCAGTACTTC.